This T cell receptor (beta chain) stems from a study of shared T cell receptors in the human thymus. There are 14 residues in the CDR3. Germline V gene lookup returns CDR1 MNHNS and CDR2 SASEGT. The junction had 7 bases not matched to a gene; V was cut back by 6 bases and J by 4 bases. The table came from immunoSEQ multiplex PCR; TCRdb's copy has only in-frame clones and leaves some out. Among under 850,000 clones listed, around 87% were seen once. This same sample was also taken into another study, of human thymus T cells. From that second work: The donors were infants in Finland with congenital heart defects, otherwise immunologically healthy. An apparent bias in V and J gene usage was seen in thymic and blood repertoires. Related work showed strongly overlapping thymic repertoires across unrelated individuals.

The sample taken for sequencing was thymocytes. The chain couples TRBV6-1 to TRBJ1-2; 8 bases are a match to TRBD1. The receptor was derived from a boy under two years old with a congenital heart defect. The CDR3 loop reads CASRSGTGFYGYTF. The CDR3 bases are TGTGCCAGCAGATCCGGGACAGGATTCTATGGCTACACCTTC.